A selection of T cell receptor beta chains follows, all from one sample in a study of cytomegalovirus exposure and HLA in healthy donors. The data were produced by immunoSEQ multiplex PCR, yet TCRdb's version contains in-frame clones alone and is incomplete. Here the sample spans about 100,000 clones, 65% to 85% being singletons. The sequenced sample was PBMCs. The receptors originated from an older woman in good health and CMV-seropositive. Each CDR3 is given with its conserved first and last residue. Each record gives: clone size, V gene, J gene, CDR3 protein. A clone size is listed for some rows: how often the clone was seen (once, few, many), or a class if it is expanded.

NA,TRBV11-3,TRBJ1-1,CASSLQDNTEAFF
NA,TRBV12-5,TRBJ1-2,CASLGGEQVPYGYTF
NA,TRBV7-9,TRBJ2-3,CASSLFNSPSTDTQYF
NA,TRBV6-5,TRBJ2-7,CASSYSVAHPYEQYF
NA,TRBV5-5,TRBJ2-1,CASSPLPGLATNEQFF
NA,TRBV9,TRBJ2-2,CASSLGLAGYTGELFF
few,TRBV7-6,TRBJ2-1,CASSLRQSYNEQFF
NA,TRBV10-3,TRBJ1-1,CAIRNTGTGKTEAFF
NA,TRBV28,TRBJ1-1,CASSLSGPRGANTEAFF
NA,TRBV28,TRBJ1-5,CASSFPTGGRQPQHF
NA,TRBV28,TRBJ2-7,CASSLWTLWGTNYEQYF
NA,TRBV2,TRBJ1-1,CASSTGRTEAFF
few,TRBV19,TRBJ2-5,CASGEINQETQYF
NA,TRBV5-5,TRBJ2-2,CASSPRDTGELFF
NA,TRBV5-1,TRBJ1-6,CASSQRDRINSPLHF
NA,TRBV28,TRBJ2-5,CASSRVGGQETQYF
NA,TRBV29-1,TRBJ1-2,CSVTYHSTETYGYTF
NA,TRBV19,TRBJ1-2,CASSMETTGIYGYTF
NA,TRBV12-5,TRBJ2-1,CASGLELAKYNEQFF
NA,TRBV2,TRBJ2-7,CASSEAGQGNEQYF
once,TRBV28,TRBJ2-7,CASSLVAGGDYEQYF
NA,TRBV4-3,TRBJ2-7,CASSQDTGSYEQYF
once,TRBV7-9,TRBJ2-1,CASSLDRAGHRSSYNEQFF